Each of the 8 T cell receptor beta chains below was sequenced from the same sample in a study of shared clonotypes between healthy human individuals. The assay was immunoSEQ multiplex PCR, and TCRdb's table has in-frame clones only and misses some. Among 300,000 to 400,000 clones listed, around 87% were seen once. Sequenced input: memory CD8+ T cells sorted from blood. Indicated subset: CD45RO+ cells pooled with CCR7-negative TemRA cells. The receptor source for this set is a man between 18 and 29 years old in good health.

This clone has a single count. V usage is TRBV6-4 and J usage is TRBJ2-3, with TRBD2 matching over 11 bases. The CDR3 covers 17 residues. Germline values: CDR1 MRHNA, CDR2 SNTAGT. With V trimmed by 7 bases and J by 0 bases, 9 bases remained unmatched. The CDR3 DNA reads as TGTGCCAGCATCTGCCCTAGCGGGGGGATTAGCACAGATACGCAGTATTTT. Translated, it gives CASICPSGGISTDTQYF.

This chain uses TRBV28 with TRBJ2-7; a possible D gene is TRBD1 (6 bases). V shed 6 bases and J shed 0 bases, with 18 bases lying between them. Germline V gene lookup returns CDR1 MDHEN and CDR2 SYDVKM. The length of the CDR3 is 16 residues. The CDR3 DNA reads TGTGCCAGCAGCCCTACTATGGACAGCAGCTCCTACGAGCAGTACTTC. Translating it yields CASSPTMDSSSYEQYF.

V gene TRBV4-3 combines with J gene TRBJ2-3, with 9 bases lining up with TRBD2. The CDR3 extends over 18 amino acids. Trimming removed 4 bases from V and 4 bases from J; junction bases left unmatched: 15. Germline V gene data show CDR1 as LGHNA and CDR2 as YSLEER. CDR3 DNA: TGCGCCAGCAGCCGAAACTTCTTTAGCGGGAGTGGGTCAGATACGCAGTATTTT. It yields the protein CASSRNFFSGSGSDTQYF.

The genes are TRBV6-1 and TRBJ2-7; D may be TRBD1 (6 bases). CDR1 MNHNS and CDR2 SASEGT come from the germline V gene. The CDR3 has 15 residues. Between the trimmed V and J ends, which lost 1 base and 0 bases, there was a span of 10 bases. The CDR3 sequence: CASSEGQAHSYEQYF. The CDR3 DNA reads TGTGCCAGCAGTGAAGGACAGGCTCACTCCTACGAGCAGTACTTC.

The V and J genes are TRBV5-6 and TRBJ2-7; D not resolved. Germline CDR1 and CDR2: SGHDT and YYEEEE. Between the trimmed V and J ends, which lost 4 bases and 4 bases, there was a span of 15 bases. The length of the CDR3 is 14 residues. The CDR3 sequence is CASSPHGLGYEQYF. The CDR3 coding sequence is TGTGCCAGCAGCCCTCATGGGCTAGGATACGAGCAGTACTTC.

This chain connects TRBV11-2 to TRBJ2-1; no reliable D call. Trimming shortened V by 5 bases and J by 8 bases, and 7 bases separated the two germline ends. The CDR3 is 11 amino acids. Germline CDR1 SGHAT, CDR2 FQNNGV. The CDR3 here is CASSPPDEQFF. CDR3 in DNA: TGTGCCAGCAGCCCGCCAGATGAGCAGTTCTTC.

CDR3 DNA sequence: TGCGCCAGCAGCCAAGAAAGGTGGAGGGGATACGAGCAGTACTTC. This sequence encodes CASSQERWRGYEQYF. The chain is built from TRBV4-1 and TRBJ2-7; D possibly corresponds to TRBD2 (6 bases). V was trimmed by 0 bases and J by 4 bases, leaving 13 bases between them. The CDR3 runs to 15 residues. Germline-derived CDR1 and CDR2 are MGHRA and YSYEKL.

As regards this clone: Other DNA sequences in this sample translate to the same CDR3. This rearrangement joins TRBV27 to TRBJ2-7, with 8 bases identical to TRBD2. Germline loops: CDR1 MNHEY, CDR2 SMNVEV (reference sequence). The CDR3 is 11 amino acids. The J segment lost 5 bases and the V segment lost 8 bases, leaving 2 bases of the junction unmatched. This chain's CDR3 is CASSRGDEQYF. The CDR3 nucleotides read TGTGCCAGCTCGCGGGGGGACGAGCAGTACTTC.